Listed here is a single TCR beta chain. TCRdb keeps only in-frame clones here, not all; method: immunoSEQ multiplex PCR. This repertoire shows 84,000 or so clones, 90% to 95% found once; its top ten account for more than 0.8%. Germline lookup yields CDR1 GTSNPN and CDR2 SVGIG (reference sequence). The CDR3 is made up of 12 amino acids. Trimming left V 5 bases short and J 10 bases short, with 17 bases between. This sample is drawn from a study of T cell changes during pregnancy in multiple sclerosis. Sequenced material: peripheral blood, taken in the third trimester of pregnancy. This TCR derives from a female donor with multiple sclerosis, enrolled in a pregnancy study. The chain couples TRBV30 to TRBJ1-1, with D perhaps matching TRBD1 (6 bases). CDR3 sequence: CAWDPGDGGAFF. CDR3 bases: TGTGCCTGGGACCCAGGGGACGGAGGAGCTTTCTTT.